The sequence of this T cell receptor (beta chain) was determined in a study of T-cell reconstitution after alpha-beta-depleted transplantation in children. This clonotype has just a few counts. Unique molecular identifiers tagged the TCRbeta library. TCRdb reprocessed the PCR reads with MiXCR, giving one entry per CDR3 protein. The top ten hold about 35% of the sample, which has 610,000 or so distinct CDR3 sequences, 25% to 30% seen once. This receptor was identified in a boy under two years old with Wiskott-Aldrich syndrome, due to receive a stem cell transplant. The sequencing used PBMCs, collected before TCRalphabeta/CD19-depleted stem cell transplant.

CDR3 sequence: CASSRTSGNTIYF. The CDR3 DNA sequence: TGTGCCAGTAGTCGGACCTCTGGAAACACCATATATTTT. V is TRBV19 and J is TRBJ1-3; D is undetermined. Germline CDR1 is LNHDA and CDR2 is SQIVND (reference sequence). V was trimmed by 5 bases and J by 0 bases, leaving 5 bases between them. This CDR3 is built from 13 residues.